This T cell receptor beta chain comes out of a study of control samples from healthy donors and cancer patients. V was pared by 7 bases and J by 4 bases, with 10 bases of the junction left unmatched. Germline assignment: CDR1 MDHEN and CDR2 SYDVKM. CDR3 length: 15 amino acids. Measured with immunoSEQ multiplex PCR; TCRdb has only the in-frame clones, and not every one. The table has 260,000 or so clones, approximately 80% seen once. This sequence was found in a woman aged 55-70 years with lung cancer. Material for sequencing was PBMCs. This rearrangement joins TRBV28 to TRBJ2-1, with 7 nucleotides matching TRBD2. The CDR3 DNA sequence: TGTGCCAGCAATCCAGCGGGAAGGGTTTACAATGAGCAGTTCTTC. Translated, it gives CASNPAGRVYNEQFF.